This TCR beta chain stems from a study of early T cells in non-severe SARS-CoV-2 infection. Many counts were recorded for this clonotype. Unique molecular identifier tags were affixed to discrete cDNA molecules. TCRdb recomputed calls from the 5' RACE reads with MiXCR, one row per CDR3 protein. The table records roughly 24,000 distinct CDR3 sequences, 3.5% to 5% of them present only once. This CDR3 has 15 amino acids. Germline V gives CDR1 SEHNR, CDR2 FQNEAQ (reference sequence). The V end was cut by 5 bases, the J end by 8 bases, with 18 bases between. This TCR derives from an adult who was a healthcare worker with PCR-confirmed SARS-CoV-2 infection or an uninfected control (not recorded which). The sample taken for sequencing was whole blood. This chain joins TRBV7-9 and TRBJ1-4; D remains unclear. DNA for the CDR3: TGTGCCAGCAGCAACCGGGGATCATCGGAAGAAAAACTGTTTTTT. Its translation is CASSNRGSSEEKLFF.